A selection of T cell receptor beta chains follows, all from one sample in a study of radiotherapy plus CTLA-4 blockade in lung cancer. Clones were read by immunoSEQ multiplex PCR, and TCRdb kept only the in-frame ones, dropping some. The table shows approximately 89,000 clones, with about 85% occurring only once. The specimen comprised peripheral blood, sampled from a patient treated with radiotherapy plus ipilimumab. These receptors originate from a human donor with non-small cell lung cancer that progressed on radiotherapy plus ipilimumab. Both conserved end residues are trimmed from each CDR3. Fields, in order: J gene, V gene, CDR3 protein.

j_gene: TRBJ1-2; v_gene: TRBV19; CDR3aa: ASSIGLRPRSNYGYT
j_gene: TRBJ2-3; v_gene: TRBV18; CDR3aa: ASSPRGGTDTQY
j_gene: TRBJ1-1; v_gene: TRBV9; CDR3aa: ASSALQGAGTEAF
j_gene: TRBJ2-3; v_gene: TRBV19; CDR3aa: ASSDPGTGTDTQY
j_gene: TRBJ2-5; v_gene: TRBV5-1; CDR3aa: ASSLGGRILQETQY
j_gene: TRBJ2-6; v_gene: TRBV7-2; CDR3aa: ASSLRGSGANVLT
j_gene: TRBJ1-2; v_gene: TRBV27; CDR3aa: ASSLSATLWGGDGYT
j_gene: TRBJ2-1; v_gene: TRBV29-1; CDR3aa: SVTRTGGDEQF
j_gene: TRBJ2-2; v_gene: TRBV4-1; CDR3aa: ASSQDGAVSGELF
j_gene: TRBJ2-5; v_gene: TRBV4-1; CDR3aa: ASSQALGWEETQY
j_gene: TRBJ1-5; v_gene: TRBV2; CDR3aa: ASRVDRGGNQPQH
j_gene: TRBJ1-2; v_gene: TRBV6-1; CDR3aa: ASRYGQEDGYT
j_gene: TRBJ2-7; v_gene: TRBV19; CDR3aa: ASSAGGEQY
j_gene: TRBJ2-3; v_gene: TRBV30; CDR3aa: AWSVGHRTDTQY
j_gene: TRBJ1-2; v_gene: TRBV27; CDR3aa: ASSLERTGGYGYT
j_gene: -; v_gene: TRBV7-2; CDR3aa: ASSFTPGLAFPYEQY
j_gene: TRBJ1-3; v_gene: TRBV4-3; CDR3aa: ASSQGGGFGNTIY
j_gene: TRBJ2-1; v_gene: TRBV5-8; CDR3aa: ASSSGGPKVEQF
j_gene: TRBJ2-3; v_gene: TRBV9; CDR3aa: ASSRASGFTDTQY
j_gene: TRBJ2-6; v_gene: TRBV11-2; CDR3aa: ASSLVGFGANVLT
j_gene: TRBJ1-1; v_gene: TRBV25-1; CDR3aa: ASTSWGGTEAF
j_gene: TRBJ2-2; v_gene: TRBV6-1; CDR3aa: ASNPQLTGELF
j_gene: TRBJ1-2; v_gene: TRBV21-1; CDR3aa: ASSEREDRGRGYGYT
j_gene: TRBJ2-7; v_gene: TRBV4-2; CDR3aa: ASSQAQDSSYEQY
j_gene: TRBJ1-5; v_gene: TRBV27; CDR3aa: ASSPRSYSNQPQH
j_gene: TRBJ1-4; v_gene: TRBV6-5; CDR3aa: ASSPWRSTNEKLF
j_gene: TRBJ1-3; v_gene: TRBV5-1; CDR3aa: ASSSYGTGGNTIY
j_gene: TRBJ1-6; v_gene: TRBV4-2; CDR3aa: ASSETGGPYNSPLH
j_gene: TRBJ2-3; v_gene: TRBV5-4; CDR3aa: ASSSGTSGMGDTQY
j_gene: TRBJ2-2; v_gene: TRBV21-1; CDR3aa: ASSSGRGNTGELF
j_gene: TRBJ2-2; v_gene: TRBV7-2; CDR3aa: ASSHKLPTGELF
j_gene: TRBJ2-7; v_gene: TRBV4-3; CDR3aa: ASSQTSGASYEQY
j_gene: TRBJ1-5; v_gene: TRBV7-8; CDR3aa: ASSPISYSGGQPQH
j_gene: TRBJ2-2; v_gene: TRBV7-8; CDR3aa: ASSLVMNTGELF
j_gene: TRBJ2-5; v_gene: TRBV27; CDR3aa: ASSPGFRETQY
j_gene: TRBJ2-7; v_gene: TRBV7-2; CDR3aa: ASSLRSEQY
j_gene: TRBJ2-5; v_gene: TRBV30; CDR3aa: AWSPLAGTGTQY